The rows below give T cell receptor beta chains drawn from one sample of a study of tumor and adjacent non-tumor tissue in lung cancer. MiXCR, run by TCRdb on the multiplex PCR reads, gives a single entry per CDR3 protein. This sample has about 67,000 distinct CDR3 sequences, with more than 65% found just once. The sample was distant non-tumor lung tissue. The receptors come from a man aged 60 to 69 with non-small cell lung cancer. Each CDR3 is given with its conserved first and last residue. A D gene is named only where the DNA matches it firmly. Clone size, where shown, is once, few, many, or a class for clones that have expanded.

d_gene: TRBD2; abundance: NA; v_gene: TRBV14; j_gene: TRBJ2-2; CDR3nt: TGTGCCAGCAGCCAAGTTAGAGCGGCCAGCGGGGAGCTGCTTTTT; CDR3aa: CASSQVRAASGELLF
d_gene: NA; abundance: NA; v_gene: TRBV20-1; j_gene: TRBJ2-3; CDR3nt: TGCAGTGTTAGGGGATTAGGGCAGGGATTGACAGATACGCAATATTTT; CDR3aa: CSVRGLGQGLTDTQYF
d_gene: NA; abundance: many; v_gene: TRBV2; j_gene: TRBJ2-1; CDR3nt: TGTGCCAGCAGTGAAGGGATAGCGGACTACAATGAGCAGTTCTTC; CDR3aa: CASSEGIADYNEQFF
d_gene: NA; abundance: NA; v_gene: TRBV19; j_gene: TRBJ2-7; CDR3nt: TGTGCCAGTAGTCCACCGGGACTCCGGGATCAGTACTTC; CDR3aa: CASSPPGLRDQYF
d_gene: NA; abundance: NA; v_gene: TRBV29-1; j_gene: TRBJ2-5; CDR3nt: TGCATCGCTGAAGAAGGTTGGGCAGATCGGGAGACCCAGTACTTC; CDR3aa: CIAEEGWADRETQYF
d_gene: NA; abundance: many; v_gene: TRBV11-2; j_gene: TRBJ2-7; CDR3nt: TGTGCCAGCAGCCCCGCGACGGGTGGCGAGCAGTACTTC; CDR3aa: CASSPATGGEQYF
d_gene: NA; abundance: NA; v_gene: TRBV4-1; j_gene: TRBJ1-5; CDR3nt: TGCGCCAGCAGCCAAGATAGGGGTTATAGCAATCAGTCCCTGCATTTT; CDR3aa: CASSQDRGYSNQSLHF
d_gene: TRBD2; abundance: NA; v_gene: TRBV11-1; j_gene: TRBJ2-3; CDR3nt: TGTGCCAGCAGTTTGACTAGCTGGGCCAGCATAGATACGCAGTATTTT; CDR3aa: CASSLTSWASIDTQYF
d_gene: TRBD1; abundance: many; v_gene: TRBV30; j_gene: TRBJ1-1; CDR3nt: TGTGCCGGGGACAGGGGGGCTTTCTTT; CDR3aa: CAGDRGAFF
d_gene: NA; abundance: NA; v_gene: TRBV4-1; j_gene: TRBJ2-7; CDR3nt: TGCGCCAGCAGCCAAGAGGAGGCCGGCTCCCCTCTAATTGAGCAGTATTTC; CDR3aa: CASSQEEAGSPLIEQYF
d_gene: TRBD1; abundance: NA; v_gene: TRBV11-1; j_gene: TRBJ2-7; CDR3nt: TGCGCCAGCAGCCCTTTTGGGGACAGCTACGAGCAATACTTC; CDR3aa: CASSPFGDSYEQYF
d_gene: NA; abundance: NA; v_gene: TRBV12-3/TRBV12-4; j_gene: TRBJ2-7; CDR3nt: TGTGCCAGCAATCCCGGGACAAGGGATCTCGAGCAGTACTTC; CDR3aa: CASNPGTRDLEQYF
d_gene: TRBD1; abundance: NA; v_gene: TRBV7-9; j_gene: TRBJ1-2; CDR3nt: TGTGCCAGCAGCCATGACAGGGAGCAATACACCTTC; CDR3aa: CASSHDREQYTF
d_gene: NA; abundance: NA; v_gene: TRBV29-1; j_gene: TRBJ2-3; CDR3nt: TGTAGCGTTGATAGGGGGACCCGGTGTGATACGCAGTATTTT; CDR3aa: CSVDRGTRCDTQYF
d_gene: TRBD1; abundance: NA; v_gene: TRBV6-1; j_gene: TRBJ1-2; CDR3nt: TGTGCCAGCAGTGTAGCAGGGGGGCCCTATGGCTACACCTTC; CDR3aa: CASSVAGGPYGYTF
d_gene: NA; abundance: NA; v_gene: TRBV29-1; j_gene: TRBJ2-7; CDR3nt: TGCAGCGCGAGGTCTGAGGCCTTCTACGAGCAGTACTTC; CDR3aa: CSARSEAFYEQYF
d_gene: NA; abundance: NA; v_gene: TRBV2; j_gene: TRBJ2-2; CDR3nt: TGTGCCATCATTGAGAGGGCGGCCACCGGGGAGCTGTTTTTT; CDR3aa: CAIIERAATGELFF
d_gene: NA; abundance: NA; v_gene: TRBV10-2; j_gene: TRBJ1-2; CDR3nt: TGCACCAGCAGTGAGTCGATGGAGAGGGGAAATGGCTACACCTTC; CDR3aa: CTSSESMERGNGYTF